One sample yielded the 6 T cell receptor beta chains listed below, sequenced in a study of shared clonotypes between healthy human individuals (dated by TCRdb to about 2020). To prepare the library, the immunoSEQ multiplex PCR assay was applied. Imported from immuneACCESS, the table was reduced by TCRdb to in-frame sequences with V and J called. These copies leave out some clones; in studies compared against another copy, an unresolved V gene accounts for under half, and the cause of the remainder is not known. The sample table records around 1.1 million clones; around 78% of these occur just once. The top ten clonotypes cover more than 0.55% of the sample. The sample comprised memory CD4+ T cells from PBMCs. What the cell subset or site label conveys for this sample: CD45RA-negative fraction. Every receptor here comes from a man younger than 35 in good health. Some clones in this sample may be carry-over from other donors' samples.

This clone was seen more than once but under ten times. This is likely an artifact of a read error, given a far larger clone one base away. V gene TRBV30 combines with J gene TRBJ2-3; D is undetermined. The DNA end is a closer match to TRBJ1-5, so the J assignment may be wrong. The CDR3 length is 12 residues. CDR1 GTSNPN and CDR2 SVGIG come from the germline V gene (reference sequence). The CDR3 loop reads CAWSTATDTQHF. CDR3 nucleotide sequence: TGTGCCTGGAGTACGGCCACAGATACGCAGCATTTT.

This chain uses TRBV18 with TRBJ1-5; D gene unclear. Trimming took off 6 bases at V and 7 bases at J, with 22 bases between the two ends. Germline V gene sequence: CDR1 KGHSH, CDR2 LQKENI. This CDR3 is 16 amino acids long. CDR3 in DNA: TGTGCCAGCTCGCCTCGTCGGGCCGACGGTGGCCAGCCCCAGCATTTT. This translates into CASSPRRADGGQPQHF.

V and J are TRBV7-2 and TRBJ2-1, with 8 bases that match TRBD2. J lost 0 bases, V lost 4 bases, and 8 bases had no gene match. The CDR3 totals 17 residues. Germline assignment: CDR1 SGHTA and CDR2 FQGNSA. CDR3 amino acids: CASSWGGSGTSYNEQFF. CDR3 DNA sequence: TGTGCCAGCAGCTGGGGGGGTAGCGGGACCTCCTACAATGAGCAGTTCTTC.

The genes are TRBV7-2 and TRBJ1-5; D possibly corresponds to TRBD1 (5 bases). Germline V gives CDR1 SGHTA, CDR2 FQGNSA. The CDR3 is 15 amino acids. V gave up 1 base and J gave up 7 bases, with 14 bases separating them. Written as DNA, the CDR3 is TGTGCCAGCAGCTTAGAAGGTGGGGCTGGCCAGCCCCAGCATTTT. Translated, it gives CASSLEGGAGQPQHF.

A few counts support this clone. This chain links TRBV29-1 with TRBJ2-7; tentatively, D is TRBD2 (6 bases). Germline CDR1 and CDR2: SQVTM and ANQGSEA. The CDR3 consists of 12 residues. V was cut by 7 bases and J by 3 bases, with 13 bases left in between. CDR3: CSGGTQYYEQYF. The CDR3 nucleotides are TGCAGCGGCGGGACTCAATACTACGAGCAGTACTTC.

This chain uses TRBV27 with TRBJ2-7; D unclear. Between the trimmed V and J ends, which lost 0 bases and 6 bases, there was a span of 6 bases. CDR1 and CDR2 from the germline V gene are MNHEY and SMNVEV (reference sequence). This CDR3 spans 12 amino acids. CDR3 region: CASSLSKFEQYF. CDR3 coding DNA: TGTGCCAGCAGTTTATCGAAATTCGAGCAGTACTTC.